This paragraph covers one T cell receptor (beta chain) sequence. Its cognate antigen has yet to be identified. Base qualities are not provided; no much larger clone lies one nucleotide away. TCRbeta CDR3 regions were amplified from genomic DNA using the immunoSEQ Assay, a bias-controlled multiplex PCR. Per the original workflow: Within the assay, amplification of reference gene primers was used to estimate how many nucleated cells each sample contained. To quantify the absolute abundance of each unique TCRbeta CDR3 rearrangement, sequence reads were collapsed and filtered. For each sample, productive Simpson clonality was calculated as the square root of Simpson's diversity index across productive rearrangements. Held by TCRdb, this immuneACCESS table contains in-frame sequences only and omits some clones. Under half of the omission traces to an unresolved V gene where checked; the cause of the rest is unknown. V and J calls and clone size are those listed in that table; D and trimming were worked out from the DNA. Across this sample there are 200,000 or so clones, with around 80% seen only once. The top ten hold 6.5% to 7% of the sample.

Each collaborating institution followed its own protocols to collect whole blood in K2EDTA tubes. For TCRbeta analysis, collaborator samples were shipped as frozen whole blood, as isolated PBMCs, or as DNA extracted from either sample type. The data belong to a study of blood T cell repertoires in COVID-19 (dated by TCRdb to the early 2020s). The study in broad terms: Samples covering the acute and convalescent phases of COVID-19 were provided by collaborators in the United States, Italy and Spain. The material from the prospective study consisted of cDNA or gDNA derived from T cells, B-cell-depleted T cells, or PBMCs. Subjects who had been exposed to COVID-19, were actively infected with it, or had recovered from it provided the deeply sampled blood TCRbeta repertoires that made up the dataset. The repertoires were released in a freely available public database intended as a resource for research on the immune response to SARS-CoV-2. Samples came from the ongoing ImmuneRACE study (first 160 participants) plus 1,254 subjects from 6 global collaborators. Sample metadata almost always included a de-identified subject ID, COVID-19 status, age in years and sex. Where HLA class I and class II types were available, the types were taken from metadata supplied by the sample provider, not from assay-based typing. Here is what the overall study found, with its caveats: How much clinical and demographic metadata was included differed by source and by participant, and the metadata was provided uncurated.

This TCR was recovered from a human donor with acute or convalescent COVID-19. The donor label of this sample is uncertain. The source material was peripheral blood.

The CDR3 reads as follows: CASSSHSGTGELFF. The nucleotide sequence is TGTGCCAGCAGCTCTCACAGCGGGACCGGGGAGCTGTTTTTT. This chain is built from TRBV7-3 and TRBJ2-2, with TRBD2 as a weak D call on 6 bases. Cut back by 4 bases and 5 bases, the V and J ends lie 11 bases apart. Via the germline V gene, CDR1 is SGHTA and CDR2 FQGTGA. Counted from cysteine to phenylalanine, this CDR3 has 14 amino acids. Only CDR3 DNA remains: 42 bases, in frame from the first base. With the portions outside the CDR3 filled from the reference TRBV7-3 and TRBJ2-2 genes, the complete variable region becomes GAGVSQTPSNKVTEKGKYVELRCDPISGHTALYWYRQSLGQGPEFLIYFQGTGAADDSGLPNDRFFAVRPEGSVSTLKIQRTERGDSAVYLCASSSHSGTGELFFGEGSRLTVL.